These 11 T cell receptor beta chains share one sample of origin, sequenced in a study of CXCR3-negative and CXCR3-positive naive CD8 T cells. General study findings and limits: The TRB CDR3s that CXCR3-positive naive cells carried were more hydrophobic than those of CXCR3-negative naive cells.

Carrying UMI labels, the TRB cDNA libraries were prepared through 5' RACE. TCRdb reworked the 5' RACE reads into one entry per CDR3 protein, no DNA. Listed are approximately 100,000 distinct CDR3 sequences; 1.1% falls within the top ten. Their antigen targets remain unknown. The sequencing sample was made of naive CXCR3+ CD8+ T cells from blood. Subset indicated: CD45RO-CCR7+CD27+CD95- naive CD8+ T cells expressing CXCR3 (TNR3+). Receptors were obtained from a human donor in good health. Some clones in this sample may be carry-over from other donors' samples.

The chain joins TRBV29-1 to TRBJ2-5. Germline lookup yields CDR1 SQVTM and CDR2 ANQGSEA. The CDR3 spans 15 residues. The CDR3 here is CSVEVRTQRWETQYF.

The chain employs TRBV29-1 and TRBJ2-2; the TRBD1 assignment by TCRdb is unverifiable without DNA. This CDR3 comprises 17 residues. Germline CDR1 reads SQVTM; CDR2 reads ANQGSEA. The CDR3 protein is CSVEGPDRGRGTGELFF.

V usage is TRBV15 and J usage is TRBJ2-3. Germline CDR1 and CDR2: LNHNV and YYDKDF (reference sequence). There are 14 residues in the CDR3. The CDR3 protein is CATSSGRDTDTQYF.

The chain has TRBV6-5 and TRBJ2-4; the D call of TRBD1 rests on TCRdb alone, since no DNA is present to check it. The CDR3 is made up of 15 amino acids. Germline values: CDR1 MNHEY, CDR2 SVGAGI. The CDR3 spells CASSTSRTGGDIQYF.

V usage is TRBV6-5 and J usage is TRBJ2-3; without DNA, the TCRdb call of TRBD1 cannot be checked. Germline V gene lookup returns CDR1 MNHEY and CDR2 SVGAGI. The CDR3 spans 15 residues. The CDR3 is CASSLQVDSADTQYF.

The genes are TRBV3-1 and TRBJ2-7; TCRdb designates TRBD2, a call that cannot be tested without DNA. Germline lookup yields CDR1 LGHDT and CDR2 YNNKEL (reference sequence). The CDR3 runs 15 residues. CDR3 loop: CASSQVKAARGEQYF.

The rearrangement uses TRBV5-1 and TRBJ2-1; TCRdb's D call, TRBD1, is unchecked because there is no DNA. The CDR3 covers 16 residues. The germline CDR1 and CDR2 sequences are SGHRS and YFSETQ. CDR3 in amino acids: CASSLDAGGHYNEQFF.

The chain carries TRBV7-7 and TRBJ1-1. Per the germline V gene, CDR1 is SSHAT and CDR2 is FNYEAQ (reference sequence). The length of the CDR3 is 13 residues. The chain's CDR3 is CASSHDRLSEAFF.

The chain uses TRBV20-1 and TRBJ2-7; TCRdb returns TRBD1, unconfirmable since there is no DNA. The germline CDR1 and CDR2 sequences are DFQATT and SNEGSKA (reference sequence). The CDR3 is made up of 14 amino acids. CDR3: CSARAQGGQYEQYF.

The chain is built from TRBV7-6 and TRBJ2-2. This CDR3 contains 14 residues. Germline values: CDR1 SGHVS, CDR2 FNYEAQ. The CDR3 region is CASSPTGYTAELFF.

The chain has TRBV5-1 and TRBJ2-2; there is no DNA to check the TCRdb D call of TRBD1. This CDR3 comprises 14 residues. From germline, CDR1 is SGHRS and CDR2 YFSETQ. This chain's CDR3 is CASSSTGYTGELFF.